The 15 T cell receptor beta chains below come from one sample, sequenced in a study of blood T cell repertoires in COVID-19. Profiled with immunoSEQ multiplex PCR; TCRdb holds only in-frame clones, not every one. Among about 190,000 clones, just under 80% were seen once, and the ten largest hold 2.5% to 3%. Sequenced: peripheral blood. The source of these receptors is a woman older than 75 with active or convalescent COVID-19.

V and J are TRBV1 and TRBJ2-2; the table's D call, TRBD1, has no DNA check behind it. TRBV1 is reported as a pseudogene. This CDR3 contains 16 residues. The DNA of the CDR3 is TGCACCAGCAGCCAAGATGAGATCCCCCAGGCCGGGGAGCTGTTTTTT. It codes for CTSSQDEIPQAGELFF.

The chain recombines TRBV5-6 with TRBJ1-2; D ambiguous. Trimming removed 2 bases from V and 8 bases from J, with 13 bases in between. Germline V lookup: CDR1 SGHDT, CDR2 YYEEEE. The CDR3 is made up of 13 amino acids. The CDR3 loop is CASSLRRGYGYTF. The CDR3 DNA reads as TGTGCCAGCAGCTTACGTCGGGGTTACGGCTACACCTTC. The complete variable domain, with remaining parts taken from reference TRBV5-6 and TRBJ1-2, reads DAGVTQSPTHLIKTRGQQVTLRCSPKSGHDTVSWYQQALGQGPQFIFQYYEEEERQRGNFPDRFSGHQFPNYSSELNVNALLLGDSALYLCASSLRRGYGYTFGSGTRLTVV.

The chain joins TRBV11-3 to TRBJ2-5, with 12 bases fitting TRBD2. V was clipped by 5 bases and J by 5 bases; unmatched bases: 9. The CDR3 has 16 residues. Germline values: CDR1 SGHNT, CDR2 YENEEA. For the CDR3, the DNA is TGTGCCAGCAGCCGCCGGACTAGCGGGGTCCAGGAGACCCAGTACTTC. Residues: CASSRRTSGVQETQYF.

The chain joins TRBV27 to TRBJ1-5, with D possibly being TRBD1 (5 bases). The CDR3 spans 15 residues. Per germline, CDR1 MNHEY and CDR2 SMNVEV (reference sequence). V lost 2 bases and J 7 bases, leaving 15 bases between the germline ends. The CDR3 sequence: CASSLIGQGGQPQHF. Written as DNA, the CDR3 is TGTGCCAGCAGTTTAATAGGGCAGGGAGGACAGCCCCAGCATTTT.

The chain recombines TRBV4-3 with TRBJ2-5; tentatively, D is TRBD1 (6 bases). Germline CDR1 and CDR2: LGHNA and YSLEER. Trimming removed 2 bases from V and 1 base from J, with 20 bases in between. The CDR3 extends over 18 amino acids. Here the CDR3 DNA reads TGCGCCAGCAGCCAATTTGATACTTACGACAGGCCCCAAGAGACCCAGTACTTC. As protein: CASSQFDTYDRPQETQYF.

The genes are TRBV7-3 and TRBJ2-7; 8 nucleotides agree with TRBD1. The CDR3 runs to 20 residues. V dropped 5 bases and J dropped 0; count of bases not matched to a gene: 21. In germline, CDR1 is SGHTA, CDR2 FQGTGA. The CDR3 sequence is CASSRTATGVVSVVSYEQYF. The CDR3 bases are TGTGCCAGCAGCCGAACCGCGACAGGGGTGGTTAGCGTAGTCTCCTACGAGCAGTACTTC.

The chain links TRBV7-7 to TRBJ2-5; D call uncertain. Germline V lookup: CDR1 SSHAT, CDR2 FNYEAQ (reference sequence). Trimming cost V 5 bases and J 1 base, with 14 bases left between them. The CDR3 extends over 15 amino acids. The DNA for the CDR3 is TGTGCCAGCAGCGGTGATTACGGTAGCCAAGAGACCCAGTACTTC. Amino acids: CASSGDYGSQETQYF.

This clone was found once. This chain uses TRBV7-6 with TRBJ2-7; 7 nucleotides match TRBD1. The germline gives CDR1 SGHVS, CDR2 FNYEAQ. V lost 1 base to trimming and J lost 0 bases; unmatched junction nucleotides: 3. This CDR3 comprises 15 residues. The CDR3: CASSLGQGFSYEQYF. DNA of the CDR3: TGTGCCAGCAGCTTAGGACAGGGTTTCTCCTACGAGCAGTACTTC.

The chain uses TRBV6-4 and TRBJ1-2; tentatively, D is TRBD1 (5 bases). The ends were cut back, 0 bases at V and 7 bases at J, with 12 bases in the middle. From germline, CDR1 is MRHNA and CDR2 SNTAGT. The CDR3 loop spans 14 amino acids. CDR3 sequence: CASSDSALGVGYTF. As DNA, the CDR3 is TGTGCCAGCAGTGACTCGGCTTTAGGGGTTGGCTACACCTTC.

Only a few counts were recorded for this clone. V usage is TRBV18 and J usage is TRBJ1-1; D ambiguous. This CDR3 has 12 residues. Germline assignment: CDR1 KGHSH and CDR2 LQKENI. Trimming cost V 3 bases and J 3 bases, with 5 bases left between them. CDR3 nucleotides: TGTGCCAGCTCACCGGAGCACACTGAAGCTTTCTTT. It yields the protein CASSPEHTEAFF.

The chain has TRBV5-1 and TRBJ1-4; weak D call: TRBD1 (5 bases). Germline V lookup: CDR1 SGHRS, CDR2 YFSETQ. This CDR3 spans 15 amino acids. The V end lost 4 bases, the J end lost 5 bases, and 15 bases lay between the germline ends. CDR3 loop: CASSLEDMVNEKLFF. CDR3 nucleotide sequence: TGCGCCAGCAGCCTGGAGGACATGGTGAATGAAAAACTGTTTTTT.

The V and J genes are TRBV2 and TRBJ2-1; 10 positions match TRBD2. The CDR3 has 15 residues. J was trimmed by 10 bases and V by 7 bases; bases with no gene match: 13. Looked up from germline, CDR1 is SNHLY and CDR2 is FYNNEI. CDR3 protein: CASKSGLSGGAEQFF. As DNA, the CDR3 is TGTGCCAGCAAATCCGGACTGAGCGGGGGGGCGGAGCAGTTCTTC.

Here the CDR3 DNA reads TGCAGCGTTAGCGGCAGGGGGCGAAATCACGCTTTCTTT. Translated: CSVSGRGRNHAFF. This chain links TRBV29-1 with TRBJ1-1; TRBD1 agrees at 8 bases. Trimming removed 5 bases from V and 11 bases from J; junction bases left unmatched: 13. The germline CDR1 and CDR2 sequences are SQVTM and ANQGSEA. CDR3 size: 13 residues. Based on the CDR3 plus reference TRBV29-1 and TRBJ1-1, the full variable domain is SAVISQKPSRDICQRGTSLTIQCQVDSQVTMMFWYRQQPGQSLTLIATANQGSEATYESGFVIDKFPISRPNLTFSTLTVSNMSPEDSSIYLCSVSGRGRNHAFFGQGTRLTVV.

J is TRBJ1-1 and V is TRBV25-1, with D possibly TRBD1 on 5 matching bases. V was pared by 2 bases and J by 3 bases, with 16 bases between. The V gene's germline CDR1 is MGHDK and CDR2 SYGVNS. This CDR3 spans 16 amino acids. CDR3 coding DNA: TGTGCCAGCAGTGAAGAGGGCGGGAGGGGTGACACTGAAGCTTTCTTT. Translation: CASSEEGGRGDTEAFF.

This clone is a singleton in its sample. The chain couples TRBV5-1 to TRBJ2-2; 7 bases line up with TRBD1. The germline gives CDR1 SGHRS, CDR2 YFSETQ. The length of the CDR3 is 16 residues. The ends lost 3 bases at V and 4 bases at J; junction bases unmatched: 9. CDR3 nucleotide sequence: TGCGCCAGCAGCTCCCGTCCAGGGGGTAGCACCGGGGAGCTGTTTTTT. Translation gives CASSSRPGGSTGELFF.